This record concerns one T cell receptor beta chain sequence. Its antigen is undetermined. All the people who gave samples were healthy bone marrow donors. PCR primers comprised 60 Vbeta and 13 Jbeta primers. The protocol was immunoSEQ multiplex PCR, while the TCRdb copy is restricted to in-frame clones and leaves out a portion. The table has 150,000 to 200,000 clones, 75% to 80% seen once. In germline, CDR1 is SGHAT, CDR2 FQDESV (reference sequence). V lost 4 bases and J lost 1; bases outside the gene matches: 2. The CDR3 runs to 16 residues. These data originate in a study of cytomegalovirus exposure and HLA in healthy donors. Broader study findings: Earlier analysis looked at TCR beta V segments, and most were productive about 87% or about 30% of the time. Per a later analysis, HLA-associated TCR beta chains showed more clonal expansion than other, equally common TCR beta chains. A list of approximately 150 TCR beta chains associated with cytomegalovirus was given.

V usage is TRBV11-1 and J usage is TRBJ2-7; 15 bases line up with TRBD2. This TCR derives from a woman aged 40 to 50 in good health and CMV-seronegative. Sequenced sample: PBMCs. DNA of the CDR3: TGTGCCAGCAGCTGGACTAGCGGGGGGGATTCCTACGAGCAGTACTTC. As protein: CASSWTSGGDSYEQYF.